This T cell receptor beta chain emerged from a study of OX40 agonist ivuxolimab in advanced cancers. Overall study results and limits: Also present in some nonresponders was a low level of normalized T-cell clonal expansion.

This clone was recorded only once. What it recognizes is unknown. CDR3 length: 16 amino acids. CDR1 and CDR2 (germline): ENHRY, SYGVKD. Losses at the gene ends were 2 bases for V and 6 bases for J; bases not matched to a gene: 10. TCRdb keeps only in-frame clones here, not all; method: immunoSEQ multiplex PCR. The sample consists of tens of thousands of clones, more than 80% of them appearing once. This clonotype was sampled from an adult with an advanced solid tumor such as melanoma, head and neck, liver or kidney cancer. The chain joins TRBV10-3 to TRBJ2-7, with TRBD2 matching over 10 bases. The specimen was CD4+ or CD8+ T cells sorted from blood, collected in a trial of the OX40 agonist ivuxolimab. Here the CDR3 reads CAISEPSLAGEGEQYF. In DNA, the CDR3 is TGTGCCATCAGTGAGCCTTCTCTAGCGGGAGAGGGCGAGCAGTACTTC.